Below are 23 T cell receptor beta chains sequenced from a single sample in a study of cytomegalovirus exposure and HLA in healthy donors. PCR employed 60 Vbeta and 13 Jbeta primers. Sequenced by immunoSEQ multiplex PCR; TCRdb stores in-frame clones only, minus some. The data show hundreds of thousands of clones, 72% seen once. Sequencing was performed on PBMCs. The receptors stem from a female donor in good health and CMV-seronegative.

The chain has TRBV5-1 and TRBJ2-7, with 10 bases that match TRBD1. V shed 0 bases and J 1 base; nucleotides not matched to a gene: 1. This CDR3 has 15 amino acids. Germline CDR1 SGHRS, CDR2 YFSETQ. CDR3: CASSLGGQGSYEQYF. In DNA, the CDR3 is TGCGCCAGCAGCTTGGGGGGACAGGGGTCCTACGAGCAGTACTTC.

V and J are TRBV5-1 and TRBJ1-3, with a possible D match to TRBD1 (6 bases). Germline CDR1 is SGHRS and CDR2 is YFSETQ. Trimming cost V 3 bases and J 4 bases, with 8 bases left between them. This CDR3 contains 13 residues. This CDR3 reads CASSWDIGNTIYF. CDR3 nucleotides: TGCGCCAGCAGCTGGGACATAGGAAACACCATATATTTT.

The chain carries TRBV2 and TRBJ1-5; 7 nucleotides agree with TRBD1. The CDR3 extends over 14 amino acids. Germline V gene sequence: CDR1 SNHLY, CDR2 FYNNEI. V shed 7 bases, J shed 5 bases, and the junction held 8 bases outside the gene matches. The chain's CDR3 is CASNTQGIHQPQHF. For the CDR3, the DNA is TGTGCCAGCAATACACAGGGGATTCATCAGCCCCAGCATTTT.

The gene calls are TRBV10-3 and TRBJ2-1, with TRBD2 matching over 10 bases. The CDR3 sequence is 15 residues long. Germline assignment: CDR1 ENHRY and CDR2 SYGVKD. V lost 2 bases, J lost 6 bases, and 4 bases stayed unmatched. CDR3 DNA sequence: TGTGCCATCAGTGAGACTAGCGGGAAGGGCAATGAGCAGTTCTTC. Translated, it gives CAISETSGKGNEQFF.

The chain employs TRBV27 and TRBJ2-7; 9 bases align to TRBD2. The CDR3 is 16 residues long. Germline CDR1 and CDR2: MNHEY and SMNVEV (reference sequence). Unmatched junction bases numbered 13, after V lost 4 bases and J lost 6 bases. The CDR3 loop reads CASSSPGLAEGGEQYF. CDR3 DNA: TGTGCCAGCAGTTCCCCGGGACTAGCTGAAGGCGGCGAGCAGTACTTC.

In its sample, this clone was seen a few times. The chain recombines TRBV9 with TRBJ2-2; D perhaps matches TRBD1 (6 bases). Trimming removed 3 bases at V and 1 base at J, with 16 bases between. This CDR3 is built from 17 residues. CDR1 is SGDLS, CDR2 YYNGEE, per germline. The DNA of the CDR3 is TGTGCCAGCAGCGCCGACCGACAGGTTTGGAACACCGGGGAGCTGTTTTTT. This translates into CASSADRQVWNTGELFF.

The genes are TRBV7-9 and TRBJ2-3; the D gene is possibly TRBD2 (6 bases). V was pared by 7 bases and J by 4 bases, with 12 bases between. Germline V gene data show CDR1 as SEHNR and CDR2 as FQNEAQ (reference sequence). The CDR3 consists of 13 residues. Written as DNA, the CDR3 is TGTGCCAGCATCCCGGGCGGGGCAGATACGCAGTATTTT. This sequence encodes CASIPGGADTQYF. The full variable domain, completed using reference TRBV7-9 and TRBJ2-3, is DTGVSQNPRHKITKRGQNVTFRCDPISEHNRLYWYRQTLGQGPEFLTYFQNEAQLEKSRLLSDRFSAERPKGSFSTLEIQRTEQGDSAMYLCASIPGGADTQYFGPGTRLTVL.

The V call is TRBV11-2, the J call TRBJ2-7; perhaps TRBD1 as D (6 bases). This CDR3 contains 15 residues. In germline, CDR1 is SGHAT, CDR2 FQNNGV. Trimming pared 6 bases from V and 6 bases from J, leaving 21 bases between. CDR3 nucleotide sequence: TGTGCCAGCAGGTCAATCAGGGGTACGTTGGGCGAGCAGTACTTC. The encoded protein is CASRSIRGTLGEQYF.

V gene TRBV18 combines with J gene TRBJ2-1, with 11 bases that match TRBD1. CDR3 length: 15 amino acids. Trimming took 2 bases from V and 6 from J; bases not matched to a gene: 3. CDR1 is KGHSH and CDR2 is LQKENI in the germline V gene. As DNA, the CDR3 is TGTGCCAGCTCACCAGGGACAGGGGGGCCCAATGAGCAGTTCTTC. As protein: CASSPGTGGPNEQFF.

The chain is built from TRBV5-6 and TRBJ2-3; 12 bases map to TRBD2. Unmatched junction bases numbered 9, after V lost 4 bases and J lost 6 bases. Germline CDR1 SGHDT, CDR2 YYEEEE. This CDR3 is 16 amino acids long. CDR3 region: CASSLGLAGPGDTQYF. The CDR3 DNA sequence: TGTGCCAGCAGCCTAGGACTAGCGGGACCCGGTGATACGCAGTATTTT.

This clone was observed a few times. CDR3 region: CASSYSNLGYGELFF. In DNA, the CDR3 is TGTGCCAGCAGTTACTCGAACTTGGGCTACGGGGAGCTGTTTTTT. V is TRBV6-6 and J is TRBJ2-2; D not resolved. Germline CDR1 MNHNY, CDR2 SVGAGI (reference sequence). The CDR3 loop spans 15 amino acids. V dropped 0 bases and J dropped 7 bases, with 12 bases sitting between them.

Written as DNA, the CDR3 is TGCGCCAGCAGCCTTTCAGGACTAGCGGGGCTAATTTACACAGATACGCAGTATTTT. Its protein is CASSLSGLAGLIYTDTQYF. The chain recombines TRBV10-1 with TRBJ2-3, with TRBD2 matching 12 bases. Germline loops: CDR1 WNHNN, CDR2 SYGVQD (reference sequence). J was trimmed by 2 bases and V by 6 bases; bases with no gene match: 15. The length of the CDR3 is 19 residues.

CDR3 sequence (DNA): TGTGCCAGCAGTCCCGGGACAGGGTATGGCTACACCTTC. Protein sequence: CASSPGTGYGYTF. V is TRBV6-6 and J is TRBJ1-2, with 9 bases lining up with TRBD1. The CDR3 extends over 13 amino acids. The J segment lost 5 bases and the V segment lost 5 bases, leaving 3 bases of the junction unmatched. Per the germline V gene, CDR1 is MNHNY and CDR2 is SVGAGI (reference sequence).

V gene TRBV5-1 combines with J gene TRBJ1-5, with 7 bases fitting TRBD1. The CDR3 spans 15 residues. J gave up 7 bases and V 0 bases, and 7 bases lay outside the gene matches. CDR1 is SGHRS, CDR2 YFSETQ, per germline. CDR3 nucleotides: TGCGCCAGCAGCTTGGAAGGACAGGTACAACAGCCCCAGCATTTT. Translation: CASSLEGQVQQPQHF.

The chain links TRBV27 to TRBJ2-1; D possibly corresponds to TRBD1 (6 bases). Deletions cut 6 bases from V and 9 bases from J, with 15 bases between. The CDR3 has 13 amino acids. The V gene's germline CDR1 is MNHEY and CDR2 SMNVEV (reference sequence). In DNA, the CDR3 is TGTGCCAGCAGCCTAGGGGGAGTTGGTGAGCAGTTCTTC. It encodes CASSLGGVGEQFF.

This clone was recorded only once. The CDR3 is CASSLVGGSYNEQFF. CDR3 nucleotides: TGTGCCAGCAGCCTTGTGGGAGGAAGCTACAATGAGCAGTTCTTC. This chain joins TRBV6-1 and TRBJ2-1; possibly TRBD2 for D (6 bases). V lost 6 bases and J lost 3, with 15 bases in between. CDR1 is MNHNS, CDR2 SASEGT, per germline. The CDR3 is made up of 15 amino acids.

The V call is TRBV6-1, the J call TRBJ1-1; possible D gene TRBD1, 5 bases. Deletions cut 7 bases from V and 1 base from J, with 10 bases between. Germline CDR1 and CDR2: MNHNS and SASEGT. This CDR3 has 13 residues. The CDR3 DNA reads TGTGCCAGCATTCAGGGCAGGAACACTGAAGCTTTCTTT. Translation gives CASIQGRNTEAFF.

The chain recombines TRBV27 with TRBJ2-1; D is possibly TRBD1 (5 bases). CDR3 length: 15 amino acids. The ends were cut back, 1 base at V and 0 bases at J, with 7 bases in the middle. Looked up from germline, CDR1 is MNHEY and CDR2 is SMNVEV (reference sequence). In nucleotides, the CDR3 is TGTGCCAGCAGTTTATTAGGGGACTCCTACAATGAGCAGTTCTTC. Its protein product is CASSLLGDSYNEQFF.

The rearrangement uses TRBV10-2 and TRBJ2-5, with 13 bases identical to TRBD2. Germline V CDR1 and CDR2: WSHSY, SAAADI. This CDR3 contains 16 residues. V dropped 3 bases and J dropped 9; count of bases not matched to a gene: 10. CDR3 residues: CASSDTSGRAEGSQYF. CDR3 nucleotide sequence: TGCGCCAGCAGTGACACTAGCGGGAGGGCCGAGGGGTCCCAGTACTTC.

The V gene is TRBV29-1, the J gene TRBJ2-1; the match to TRBD2 covers 13 bases. Germline V gene data show CDR1 as SQVTM and CDR2 as ANQGSEA. The CDR3 runs 18 residues. Trimming removed 7 bases from V and 6 bases from J; junction bases left unmatched: 18. CDR3 DNA: TGCAGCGCTGCCGCTGGGACTAGCGGGGTTCGAGGTGGCAATGAGCAGTTCTTC. Protein sequence: CSAAAGTSGVRGGNEQFF.

This chain uses TRBV19 with TRBJ2-1; 7 bases are a match to TRBD1. CDR1 is LNHDA and CDR2 is SQIVND in the germline V gene (reference sequence). This CDR3 has 15 residues. V was pared by 6 bases and J by 4 bases, with 9 bases of the junction left unmatched. The CDR3 reads CASSRTGPTYNEQFF. CDR3 DNA sequence: TGTGCCAGTAGCCGGACAGGCCCGACGTACAATGAGCAGTTCTTC.

The genes are TRBV28 and TRBJ2-7; D possibly corresponds to TRBD2 (7 bases). The length of the CDR3 is 12 residues. Trimming cost V 8 bases and J 5 bases, with 13 bases left between them. The germline CDR1 and CDR2 sequences are MDHEN and SYDVKM. The CDR3 is CASLRGGHEQYF. Here the CDR3 DNA reads TGTGCCAGCCTAAGGGGGGGGCACGAGCAGTACTTC.

This clone was picked up one time. The chain carries TRBV2 and TRBJ1-6; TRBD1 aligns across 7 bases. Germline values: CDR1 SNHLY, CDR2 FYNNEI. J lost 7 bases, V lost 3 bases, and 15 bases had no gene match. This CDR3 is built from 18 residues. In DNA form, the CDR3 reads TGTGCCAGCAGTGATTGGCAGGGGGTCCCGTTCTCCAATTCACCCCTCCACTTT. Translated, it gives CASSDWQGVPFSNSPLHF.